A selection of T cell receptor beta chains follows, all from one sample in a study of T cells in Graves' hyperthyroidism and ophthalmopathy. TCRdb independently ran MiXCR on the multiplex PCR reads; one entry per CDR3 protein. The repertoire includes approximately 510,000 distinct CDR3 sequences, 46% of them detected once, and 35% to 50% sits in the top ten. Sequenced sample: peripheral blood or thyroid tissue (not recorded which). These receptors all come from an adult woman with Graves' disease, either hyperthyroidism or ophthalmopathy (not recorded which). Each CDR3 is given with its conserved first and last residue. A D gene is named only where the DNA matches it firmly. The listing skips clone size in some rows; elsewhere it reads once, few, many or a size class.

d_gene: .
v_gene: TRBV12-3/TRBV12-4
abundance: many
j_gene: TRBJ2-5
CDR3nt: TGTGCCAGCAGTTTCAGGGGAGGGATGGAGACCCAGTACTTC
CDR3aa: CASSFRGGMETQYF

d_gene: .
v_gene: TRBV7-9
abundance: few
j_gene: TRBJ1-2
CDR3nt: TGTGCCAGCAGGTTACCAGGGGAAAACTATGGCTACACCTTC
CDR3aa: CASRLPGENYGYTF

d_gene: .
v_gene: TRBV29-1
abundance: .
j_gene: TRBJ1-3
CDR3nt: TGCAGCGTTTCTCAGGGTTGTACTGGAAACACCATATATTTT
CDR3aa: CSVSQGCTGNTIYF

d_gene: .
v_gene: TRBV19
abundance: many
j_gene: TRBJ1-5
CDR3nt: TGTGCCAGTAACCCTGGGGCGGGTCAGCCCCAGCATTTT
CDR3aa: CASNPGAGQPQHF

d_gene: TRBD2
v_gene: TRBV27
abundance: .
j_gene: TRBJ2-7
CDR3nt: TGTGCCAGCAGTTTAGGGCGGGGGAACTCCTACGAGCAGTACTTC
CDR3aa: CASSLGRGNSYEQYF

d_gene: TRBD1
v_gene: TRBV5-5
abundance: .
j_gene: TRBJ2-2
CDR3nt: TGTGCCAGCAGTCCGGGACAGGGTTCACCGAAGCTGTTTTTT
CDR3aa: CASSPGQGSPKLFF

d_gene: .
v_gene: TRBV2
abundance: .
j_gene: TRBJ1-6
CDR3nt: TGTGCCAGCAGTCGGCACTCACCCCTCCACTTT
CDR3aa: CASSRHSPLHF

d_gene: TRBD1
v_gene: TRBV4-2
abundance: many
j_gene: TRBJ1-4
CDR3nt: TGTGCCAGCAGCTCGAGACAGGGGCTTAATGAAAAACTGTTTTTT
CDR3aa: CASSSRQGLNEKLFF

d_gene: TRBD1
v_gene: TRBV7-2
abundance: many
j_gene: TRBJ1-5
CDR3nt: TGTGCCAGCAGCGCGACAGGGAACAATCAGCCCCAGCATTTT
CDR3aa: CASSATGNNQPQHF

d_gene: .
v_gene: TRBV4-2
abundance: many
j_gene: TRBJ2-7
CDR3nt: TGTGCCAGCAGCGCGGAGGGGGAGCAGTACTTC
CDR3aa: CASSAEGEQYF

d_gene: .
v_gene: TRBV20-1
abundance: few
j_gene: TRBJ1-2
CDR3nt: TGCAGTGCTAGAATGGACTCAAGGGTTGGCTACACCTTC
CDR3aa: CSARMDSRVGYTF

d_gene: .
v_gene: TRBV20-1
abundance: .
j_gene: TRBJ2-2
CDR3nt: TGCAGTGCCCAGTGGGGGATCGCCGGGGAGCTGTTTTTT
CDR3aa: CSAQWGIAGELFF

d_gene: .
v_gene: TRBV5-1
abundance: .
j_gene: TRBJ2-2
CDR3nt: TGCGCCAGCAGCTTACAGGAGGGCGGCACCGGGGAGCTGTTTTTT
CDR3aa: CASSLQEGGTGELFF

d_gene: .
v_gene: TRBV6-1
abundance: once
j_gene: TRBJ2-7
CDR3nt: TGTGCCAGCACCCTAGGCACTTTCAAGATGTACTTC
CDR3aa: CASTLGTFKMYF

d_gene: TRBD1
v_gene: TRBV25-1
abundance: .
j_gene: TRBJ2-5
CDR3nt: TGTGCCAGCAGTGGGGACAGCGAAGAGACCCAGTACTTC
CDR3aa: CASSGDSEETQYF

d_gene: .
v_gene: TRBV29-1
abundance: few
j_gene: TRBJ1-2
CDR3nt: TGCAGCGTTGAAGACGGTTCCTACACCTTC
CDR3aa: CSVEDGSYTF

d_gene: .
v_gene: TRBV2
abundance: .
j_gene: TRBJ2-3
CDR3nt: TGTGCCAGCAGTGAAGGGAGGGGCCGCAGTACAGATACGCAGTATTTT
CDR3aa: CASSEGRGRSTDTQYF

d_gene: .
v_gene: TRBV12-3/TRBV12-4
abundance: .
j_gene: TRBJ1-6
CDR3nt: TGTGCCAGCAGTAACCACCCCTCACTTGGGGCACCCCTCCACTTT
CDR3aa: CASSNHPSLGAPLHF

d_gene: TRBD1
v_gene: TRBV29-1
abundance: .
j_gene: TRBJ2-5
CDR3nt: TGCAGCGTTGAGACGACAGGGACCGGGACCCAGTACTTC
CDR3aa: CSVETTGTGTQYF

d_gene: .
v_gene: TRBV10-3
abundance: .
j_gene: TRBJ1-1
CDR3nt: TGTGCCATCAGTGGCGAGGGAAACACTGAAGCTTTCTTT
CDR3aa: CAISGEGNTEAFF

d_gene: .
v_gene: TRBV2
abundance: .
j_gene: TRBJ1-2
CDR3nt: TGTGCCAGTCCCCAGGGTAACTATGGCTACACCTTC
CDR3aa: CASPQGNYGYTF

d_gene: TRBD1
v_gene: TRBV7-2
abundance: many
j_gene: TRBJ2-7
CDR3nt: TGTGCCAGCAGCTTAGCGGCGAGACCGGGACAGGGGGCCAACGAGCGGGGAAGGTACGAGCAGTACTTC
CDR3aa: CASSLAARPGQGANERGRYEQYF

d_gene: .
v_gene: TRBV7-9
abundance: .
j_gene: TRBJ2-7
CDR3nt: TGTGCCAGCAGCTTTGGGACCGACGAGCAGTACTTC
CDR3aa: CASSFGTDEQYF

d_gene: .
v_gene: TRBV4-1
abundance: .
j_gene: TRBJ2-5
CDR3nt: TGCGCCAGCAGCCAAGAATTAGTGGGCAATCAGCCCCAGTACTTC
CDR3aa: CASSQELVGNQPQYF

d_gene: .
v_gene: TRBV7-8
abundance: .
j_gene: TRBJ1-6
CDR3nt: TGTGCCAGCAGACTCACGGACAATTCACCCCTCCACTTT
CDR3aa: CASRLTDNSPLHF

d_gene: .
v_gene: TRBV20-1
abundance: .
j_gene: TRBJ1-5
CDR3nt: TGCAGTGCTAGTGATGTTGGGGGCAATCAGCCCCAGCATTTT
CDR3aa: CSASDVGGNQPQHF

d_gene: .
v_gene: TRBV10-3
abundance: few
j_gene: TRBJ1-1
CDR3nt: TGTGCCATCAGGGGAGAGAACACTGAAGCTTTCTTT
CDR3aa: CAIRGENTEAFF

d_gene: .
v_gene: TRBV7-9
abundance: .
j_gene: TRBJ1-4
CDR3nt: TGTGCCAGCAGCTTCCCCGCAGGACAGCCCACAACTAATGAAAAACTGTTTTTT
CDR3aa: CASSFPAGQPTTNEKLFF

d_gene: .
v_gene: TRBV6-4
abundance: .
j_gene: TRBJ1-3
CDR3nt: TGTGCCAGCAGTGAAGTTTTGATCGGGGACACCATATATTTT
CDR3aa: CASSEVLIGDTIYF

d_gene: .
v_gene: TRBV19
abundance: many
j_gene: TRBJ1-6
CDR3nt: TGTGCCAGTAGGGACCCGGATATTTCACCCCTCCACTTT
CDR3aa: CASRDPDISPLHF

d_gene: .
v_gene: TRBV28
abundance: few
j_gene: TRBJ2-7
CDR3nt: TGTGCCAGCAGTTCCCAGGGCGGAAATACCTACGAGCAGTACTTC
CDR3aa: CASSSQGGNTYEQYF

d_gene: TRBD2
v_gene: TRBV29-1
abundance: .
j_gene: TRBJ2-7
CDR3nt: TGCAGCCAAGGGACTAGCGAATCCTACGAGCAGTACTTC
CDR3aa: CSQGTSESYEQYF

d_gene: TRBD2
v_gene: TRBV19
abundance: many
j_gene: TRBJ2-7
CDR3nt: TGTGCCAGTAGTATAGCAGCGGGAGGAGTATACGAGCAGTACTTC
CDR3aa: CASSIAAGGVYEQYF

d_gene: TRBD1
v_gene: TRBV11-2
abundance: .
j_gene: TRBJ2-5
CDR3nt: TGTGCCAGCAGCCCGGCCGGGACAGGGGACTCCCAAGAGACCCAGTACTTC
CDR3aa: CASSPAGTGDSQETQYF

d_gene: TRBD1
v_gene: TRBV7-6
abundance: .
j_gene: TRBJ1-5
CDR3nt: TGTGCCAGCAGCCAGGGGGGACTCAATCAGCCCCAGCATTTT
CDR3aa: CASSQGGLNQPQHF

d_gene: TRBD2
v_gene: TRBV19
abundance: .
j_gene: TRBJ2-1
CDR3nt: TGTGCCAGTAGTACCGGGCGGGGGTCGAATGAGCAGTTCTTC
CDR3aa: CASSTGRGSNEQFF

d_gene: TRBD2
v_gene: TRBV20-1
abundance: many
j_gene: TRBJ2-7
CDR3nt: TGCAGTGCTAGGGACGGGACTAGCGGGAGCGGGGAGCAGTACTTC
CDR3aa: CSARDGTSGSGEQYF

d_gene: .
v_gene: TRBV20-1
abundance: many
j_gene: TRBJ2-5
CDR3nt: TGCAGTGCTTTCATACTAGCATGGGGGTACCAAGAGACCCAGTACTTC
CDR3aa: CSAFILAWGYQETQYF

d_gene: .
v_gene: TRBV20-1
abundance: .
j_gene: TRBJ2-7
CDR3nt: TGCAGTGCAAGCAGGGGCGGGGAAAGCTCCTACGAGCAGTACTTC
CDR3aa: CSASRGGESSYEQYF

d_gene: .
v_gene: TRBV7-2
abundance: few
j_gene: TRBJ1-6
CDR3nt: TGTGCCAGCAGCACGCAAGGTTATGGCGGACCCCTCCACTTT
CDR3aa: CASSTQGYGGPLHF

d_gene: .
v_gene: TRBV20-1
abundance: many
j_gene: TRBJ2-7
CDR3nt: TGCAGTGCTAGAGTAGACACCATCTACGAGCAGTACTTC
CDR3aa: CSARVDTIYEQYF

d_gene: .
v_gene: TRBV6-5
abundance: many
j_gene: TRBJ1-1
CDR3nt: TGTGCCAGCAACCAACAGGGGAACACTGAAGCTTTCTTT
CDR3aa: CASNQQGNTEAFF

d_gene: TRBD1
v_gene: TRBV7-3
abundance: .
j_gene: TRBJ2-7
CDR3nt: TGTGCCAGCAGCCCGACAGGGGAGTTTTACGAGCAGTACTTC
CDR3aa: CASSPTGEFYEQYF

d_gene: TRBD1
v_gene: TRBV10-3
abundance: .
j_gene: TRBJ2-7
CDR3nt: TGTGCCATCAGTGGACCGGGACAGGGTAACGAGCAGTACTTC
CDR3aa: CAISGPGQGNEQYF

d_gene: TRBD1
v_gene: TRBV12-3/TRBV12-4
abundance: many
j_gene: TRBJ1-1
CDR3nt: TGTGCCAGCAGGGGATTAGGAGGGACAGGGCAAGCTTTCTTT
CDR3aa: CASRGLGGTGQAFF

d_gene: TRBD1
v_gene: TRBV7-2
abundance: .
j_gene: TRBJ1-5
CDR3nt: TGTGCCAGCAGCTGGGACAGACGGCCGAGCAATCAGCCCCAGCATTTT
CDR3aa: CASSWDRRPSNQPQHF

d_gene: .
v_gene: TRBV15
abundance: .
j_gene: TRBJ1-5
CDR3nt: TGTGCCACCAGCAGAGATGGGGGGGCAAGCAATCAGCCCCAGCATTTT
CDR3aa: CATSRDGGASNQPQHF